This TCR beta chain was observed in a study of shared clonotypes between healthy human individuals. Terminally differentiated effector memory CD45RA+ cells were left out of the naive CD8 fraction, which was CD45RO-negative and positively selected for CCR7. Replicate PCRs run on sorted subsets employed around 200 ng DNA, approximately 30,000 T cell genomes. Method: immunoSEQ multiplex PCR; TCRdb's copy keeps in-frame clones and lacks some. This table holds 2 million or so clones, about 95% found once. Concerning this clone itself: The sample carries other DNA sequences with the same CDR3.

The sequenced sample consisted of naive CD8+ T cells sorted from blood. This TCR came from a man between 18 and 29 years old in good health.

The chain's CDR3 is CASSQVGTGTYEQYF. DNA of the CDR3: TGCGCCAGCAGCCAAGTAGGGACAGGGACCTACGAGCAGTACTTC. The chain joins TRBV4-1 to TRBJ2-7; 9 bases map to TRBD1. CDR3 size: 15 residues. Losses at the gene ends were 1 base for V and 2 bases for J; bases not matched to a gene: 3. Per the germline V gene, CDR1 is MGHRA and CDR2 is YSYEKL.